The clone carrying this TCR beta chain has at least ten counts. The CDR3 extends over 15 amino acids. V was trimmed by 8 bases and J by 0 bases, leaving 14 bases between them. CDR1 is MNHEY and CDR2 is SMNVEV in the germline V gene (reference sequence). The TCR library protocol was used to attach unique molecular identifiers. These identifiers were attached to individual cDNA molecules. From the 5' RACE reads, TCRdb called clonotypes with MiXCR, one entry per CDR3 protein. The sample includes under 30,000 distinct CDR3 sequences, 4.5% to 7% seen only once; the top ten take 2% to 3%. This record belongs to a study of early T cells in non-severe SARS-CoV-2 infection. In the study overall: Investigators sequenced bulk RNA drawn from unsorted whole blood, and chains remained unpaired.

The clonotype was recovered from an adult who was a healthcare worker with PCR-confirmed SARS-CoV-2 infection or an uninfected control (not recorded which). The genes are TRBV27 and TRBJ1-5, with D unclear. Material: whole blood. CDR3: CASAKGGYSNQPQHF. The CDR3 DNA sequence: TGTGCCAGCGCGAAGGGAGGCTATAGCAATCAGCCCCAGCATTTT.